This TCR beta chain stems from a study of beta chain features in type 1 diabetes. Study conclusions and caveats: For Type 1 diabetes patients, all four CD4+ subsets carried TCRB CDR3s that were moderately but significantly shorter. When VDJ junctions were examined, type 1 diabetes patients showed fewer insertions and more deletions.

A note on this clone: What it recognizes is unknown.

The entirety of the isolated RNA underwent reverse transcription, so expressed TCRB transcripts were sequenced. Naive, central memory and regulatory T cell samples came to a mean of approximately 3.3 million reads. The table came from immunoSEQ multiplex PCR; TCRdb's copy has only in-frame clones and leaves some out. This sample has hundreds of thousands of clones, with roughly 13% found just once. Every single donor gave one heparinised blood draw, and these averaged roughly 100 mL. Germline-derived CDR1 and CDR2 are MGHRA and YSYEKL. The CDR3 consists of 16 residues. V was trimmed by 4 bases and J by 7 bases, leaving 19 bases between them.

Sequenced sample: naive CD4+ T cells from blood. This receptor was taken from a man between 18 and 35 years old with type 1 diabetes. This chain links TRBV4-1 with TRBJ1-4; perhaps TRBD1 as D (6 bases). CDR3 bases: TGCGCCAGCAGCCCCGACCCCGGGATAGGGGGTGAAAAACTGTTTTTT. It translates to CASSPDPGIGGEKLFF.